This T cell receptor (beta chain) was identified during a study of shared T cell receptors in the human thymus. Some clones are missing from TCRdb's copy, which holds only in-frame ones; the method was immunoSEQ multiplex PCR. The data hold some 700,000 clones, with roughly 88% observed a single time. V shed 10 bases and J shed 4 bases, with 22 bases lying between them. This CDR3 comprises 15 residues. CDR1 is SNHLY and CDR2 is FYNNEI in the germline V gene. The same specimen was also included in a second study, on human thymus T cells. That report adds: Having surgery to correct congenital heart defects, healthy Finnish infants acted as the donors. Thymic samples were excised during corrective heart operations. Repertoires sampled from thymus and blood appeared biased in V and J gene usage. Related research found strongly overlapping thymic repertoires in unrelated individuals.

The chain is built from TRBV2 and TRBJ1-2, with D tentatively TRBD1 (6 bases). This clonotype was obtained from a girl under two years old with a congenital heart defect. Sequenced: thymocytes. The CDR3 protein is CAIRGSAGASYGYTF. In DNA form, the CDR3 reads TGTGCCATCCGAGGATCGGCAGGGGCGAGCTATGGCTACACCTTC.